The 9 T cell receptor beta chains listed next were all sequenced from one sample in a study of read filtering for tumor transcriptome and immune sequencing. Molecular barcoded adaptors covering alpha/delta and beta/gamma chains were used on approximately 400 ng RNA. TCRdb itself ran the reads through MiXCR, one entry per CDR3 protein. The sample contains 46,000 or so distinct CDR3 sequences, roughly 19% of which appear only once. Sequenced material: a population of CD138-negative cells sorted from bone marrow. These receptors originate from a donor aged 40 or over with multiple myeloma.

The table lists this clonotype with many counts. The chain carries TRBV24-1 and TRBJ2-5; 11 bases are a match to TRBD2. Trimming took 4 bases from V and 0 from J; bases not matched to a gene: 3. The CDR3 length is 16 residues. Germline CDR1 and CDR2: KGHDR and SFDVKD. CDR3 DNA: TGTGCCACCAGTGAGTTGACTAGCGGGAACCAAGAGACCCAGTACTTC. This gives the protein CATSELTSGNQETQYF.

A word on this clonotype: Possible read error: a much larger clone is one base away. V gene TRBV18 combines with J gene TRBJ1-6, with no clear D. The tail of the sequence fits TRBJ1-1 better, so the J call may be wrong. The V gene's germline CDR1 is KGHSH and CDR2 LQKENI. There are 17 residues in the CDR3. This CDR3 is CASSPWAGALPSGEAFF. The CDR3 DNA is TGTGCCAGCTCACCGTGGGCCGGTGCCTTACCTTCCGGTGAAGCTTTCTTT.

This clonotype was counted between two and nine times. The junction does not match germline at one end; this may be a read error. The chain carries TRBV10-2 and TRBJ2-7; D is perhaps TRBD2 (6 bases). CDR3 size: 16 residues. Germline V CDR1 and CDR2: WSHSY, SAAADI. CDR3 nucleotides: TGCGCCAGCAGCAACCTCAAAGCGGGTCTCTCCTACGAGCGGTACTTC. The encoded protein is CASSNLKAGLSYERYF.

This clonotype has a count of ten or more. The rearrangement joins TRBV24-1 to TRBJ2-3; D unclear. V was shortened by 4 bases and J by 0 bases, with 13 bases between the two germline ends. Germline-derived CDR1 and CDR2 are KGHDR and SFDVKD. This CDR3 region has 16 residues. Here the CDR3 DNA reads TGTGCCACCAGTGACCTCAAATTCGCTAGCACAGATACGCAGTATTTT. Its translation is CATSDLKFASTDTQYF.

This clonotype showed up many times. V gene TRBV29-1 combines with J gene TRBJ2-5, with 9 nucleotides matching TRBD1. V trimming: 1 base; J trimming: 5 bases; junction bases outside the gene matches: 5. CDR3 length: 14 amino acids. CDR1 and CDR2 from the germline V gene are SQVTM and ANQGSEA. CDR3 bases: TGCAGCGTTGAAGGGGGACAGGGAGGGGAGACCCAGTACTTC. The encoded protein is CSVEGGQGGETQYF.

Turning to this clonotype: It may be a read error: a sequence one base away is much more abundant. This chain connects TRBV20-1 to TRBJ2-3; TRBD2 agrees at 10 bases. This CDR3 contains 15 residues. From germline, CDR1 is DFQATT and CDR2 SNEGSKA (reference sequence). CDR3 bases: TGCACTGTATCAGTAGGGACTAGCGGCACAGATACGCAGTATTTT. Translating gives CTVSVGTSGTDTQYF.

This clonotype came up a few times. The rearrangement uses TRBV9 and TRBJ2-7; D is perhaps TRBD2 (5 bases). CDR1 is SGDLS, CDR2 YYNGEE, per germline. This CDR3 comprises 15 residues. Trimming took off 4 bases at V and 0 bases at J, with 14 bases between the two ends. CDR3 sequence (DNA): TGTGCCAGCAGCCCCCGGGGAGAGTTCTCCTACGAGCAGTACTTC. Amino acid sequence: CASSPRGEFSYEQYF.

This clonotype was counted a few times. This sequence joins TRBV14 and TRBJ1-2, with D unclear. This CDR3 contains 12 residues. CDR1 is SGHDN and CDR2 is FVKESK in the germline V gene. V gave up 8 bases and J gave up 2 bases, with 9 bases separating them. CDR3 in DNA: TGTGCCAGCGACCATGAAAACTATGGCTACACCTTC. Residues: CASDHENYGYTF.

This sequence joins TRBV2 and TRBJ1-2, with D hard to call. The CDR3 loop spans 12 amino acids. The V end lost 1 base, the J end lost 5 bases, and 5 bases lay between the germline ends. The V gene's germline CDR1 is SNHLY and CDR2 FYNNEI. The chain's CDR3 is CASSEGPYGYTF. Here the CDR3 DNA reads TGTGCCAGCAGTGAAGGACCGTATGGCTACACCTTC.